This TCR beta chain was sequenced in a study of cytomegalovirus exposure and HLA in healthy donors. At the level of the study: Caucasian-associated ancestry cluster membership applied to just over 80% of around 400 genotyped donors. The study, taken as a whole, reports: An analysis was carried out at a later point. It showed that HLA-associated TCR beta chains were more clonally expanded than equally common non-associated chains. A few of the chains that were CMV-associated were confirmed in vitro to be specific for CMV antigens.

This PCR relied on a set of 60 Vbeta primers and 13 Jbeta primers. Generated by immunoSEQ multiplex PCR, the TCRdb table keeps only in-frame clones and is missing some. Of about 270,000 clones in the sample, about 66% are singletons; the top ten hold under 2.5%. Turning to this clone: No antigen is known for it.

Between the trimmed V and J ends, which lost 1 base and 4 bases, there was a span of 17 bases. Germline lookup yields CDR1 SGHNT and CDR2 YYREEE (reference sequence). The CDR3 is 17 residues long. The rearrangement joins TRBV5-4 to TRBJ2-2; a possible D gene is TRBD1 (5 bases). Sequenced: PBMCs. The receptor was isolated from a female donor in good health and CMV-seronegative. DNA of the CDR3: TGTGCCAGCAGCTTGACCCAGGGTGCCTGGGGCACCGGGGAGCTGTTTTTT. It codes for CASSLTQGAWGTGELFF.